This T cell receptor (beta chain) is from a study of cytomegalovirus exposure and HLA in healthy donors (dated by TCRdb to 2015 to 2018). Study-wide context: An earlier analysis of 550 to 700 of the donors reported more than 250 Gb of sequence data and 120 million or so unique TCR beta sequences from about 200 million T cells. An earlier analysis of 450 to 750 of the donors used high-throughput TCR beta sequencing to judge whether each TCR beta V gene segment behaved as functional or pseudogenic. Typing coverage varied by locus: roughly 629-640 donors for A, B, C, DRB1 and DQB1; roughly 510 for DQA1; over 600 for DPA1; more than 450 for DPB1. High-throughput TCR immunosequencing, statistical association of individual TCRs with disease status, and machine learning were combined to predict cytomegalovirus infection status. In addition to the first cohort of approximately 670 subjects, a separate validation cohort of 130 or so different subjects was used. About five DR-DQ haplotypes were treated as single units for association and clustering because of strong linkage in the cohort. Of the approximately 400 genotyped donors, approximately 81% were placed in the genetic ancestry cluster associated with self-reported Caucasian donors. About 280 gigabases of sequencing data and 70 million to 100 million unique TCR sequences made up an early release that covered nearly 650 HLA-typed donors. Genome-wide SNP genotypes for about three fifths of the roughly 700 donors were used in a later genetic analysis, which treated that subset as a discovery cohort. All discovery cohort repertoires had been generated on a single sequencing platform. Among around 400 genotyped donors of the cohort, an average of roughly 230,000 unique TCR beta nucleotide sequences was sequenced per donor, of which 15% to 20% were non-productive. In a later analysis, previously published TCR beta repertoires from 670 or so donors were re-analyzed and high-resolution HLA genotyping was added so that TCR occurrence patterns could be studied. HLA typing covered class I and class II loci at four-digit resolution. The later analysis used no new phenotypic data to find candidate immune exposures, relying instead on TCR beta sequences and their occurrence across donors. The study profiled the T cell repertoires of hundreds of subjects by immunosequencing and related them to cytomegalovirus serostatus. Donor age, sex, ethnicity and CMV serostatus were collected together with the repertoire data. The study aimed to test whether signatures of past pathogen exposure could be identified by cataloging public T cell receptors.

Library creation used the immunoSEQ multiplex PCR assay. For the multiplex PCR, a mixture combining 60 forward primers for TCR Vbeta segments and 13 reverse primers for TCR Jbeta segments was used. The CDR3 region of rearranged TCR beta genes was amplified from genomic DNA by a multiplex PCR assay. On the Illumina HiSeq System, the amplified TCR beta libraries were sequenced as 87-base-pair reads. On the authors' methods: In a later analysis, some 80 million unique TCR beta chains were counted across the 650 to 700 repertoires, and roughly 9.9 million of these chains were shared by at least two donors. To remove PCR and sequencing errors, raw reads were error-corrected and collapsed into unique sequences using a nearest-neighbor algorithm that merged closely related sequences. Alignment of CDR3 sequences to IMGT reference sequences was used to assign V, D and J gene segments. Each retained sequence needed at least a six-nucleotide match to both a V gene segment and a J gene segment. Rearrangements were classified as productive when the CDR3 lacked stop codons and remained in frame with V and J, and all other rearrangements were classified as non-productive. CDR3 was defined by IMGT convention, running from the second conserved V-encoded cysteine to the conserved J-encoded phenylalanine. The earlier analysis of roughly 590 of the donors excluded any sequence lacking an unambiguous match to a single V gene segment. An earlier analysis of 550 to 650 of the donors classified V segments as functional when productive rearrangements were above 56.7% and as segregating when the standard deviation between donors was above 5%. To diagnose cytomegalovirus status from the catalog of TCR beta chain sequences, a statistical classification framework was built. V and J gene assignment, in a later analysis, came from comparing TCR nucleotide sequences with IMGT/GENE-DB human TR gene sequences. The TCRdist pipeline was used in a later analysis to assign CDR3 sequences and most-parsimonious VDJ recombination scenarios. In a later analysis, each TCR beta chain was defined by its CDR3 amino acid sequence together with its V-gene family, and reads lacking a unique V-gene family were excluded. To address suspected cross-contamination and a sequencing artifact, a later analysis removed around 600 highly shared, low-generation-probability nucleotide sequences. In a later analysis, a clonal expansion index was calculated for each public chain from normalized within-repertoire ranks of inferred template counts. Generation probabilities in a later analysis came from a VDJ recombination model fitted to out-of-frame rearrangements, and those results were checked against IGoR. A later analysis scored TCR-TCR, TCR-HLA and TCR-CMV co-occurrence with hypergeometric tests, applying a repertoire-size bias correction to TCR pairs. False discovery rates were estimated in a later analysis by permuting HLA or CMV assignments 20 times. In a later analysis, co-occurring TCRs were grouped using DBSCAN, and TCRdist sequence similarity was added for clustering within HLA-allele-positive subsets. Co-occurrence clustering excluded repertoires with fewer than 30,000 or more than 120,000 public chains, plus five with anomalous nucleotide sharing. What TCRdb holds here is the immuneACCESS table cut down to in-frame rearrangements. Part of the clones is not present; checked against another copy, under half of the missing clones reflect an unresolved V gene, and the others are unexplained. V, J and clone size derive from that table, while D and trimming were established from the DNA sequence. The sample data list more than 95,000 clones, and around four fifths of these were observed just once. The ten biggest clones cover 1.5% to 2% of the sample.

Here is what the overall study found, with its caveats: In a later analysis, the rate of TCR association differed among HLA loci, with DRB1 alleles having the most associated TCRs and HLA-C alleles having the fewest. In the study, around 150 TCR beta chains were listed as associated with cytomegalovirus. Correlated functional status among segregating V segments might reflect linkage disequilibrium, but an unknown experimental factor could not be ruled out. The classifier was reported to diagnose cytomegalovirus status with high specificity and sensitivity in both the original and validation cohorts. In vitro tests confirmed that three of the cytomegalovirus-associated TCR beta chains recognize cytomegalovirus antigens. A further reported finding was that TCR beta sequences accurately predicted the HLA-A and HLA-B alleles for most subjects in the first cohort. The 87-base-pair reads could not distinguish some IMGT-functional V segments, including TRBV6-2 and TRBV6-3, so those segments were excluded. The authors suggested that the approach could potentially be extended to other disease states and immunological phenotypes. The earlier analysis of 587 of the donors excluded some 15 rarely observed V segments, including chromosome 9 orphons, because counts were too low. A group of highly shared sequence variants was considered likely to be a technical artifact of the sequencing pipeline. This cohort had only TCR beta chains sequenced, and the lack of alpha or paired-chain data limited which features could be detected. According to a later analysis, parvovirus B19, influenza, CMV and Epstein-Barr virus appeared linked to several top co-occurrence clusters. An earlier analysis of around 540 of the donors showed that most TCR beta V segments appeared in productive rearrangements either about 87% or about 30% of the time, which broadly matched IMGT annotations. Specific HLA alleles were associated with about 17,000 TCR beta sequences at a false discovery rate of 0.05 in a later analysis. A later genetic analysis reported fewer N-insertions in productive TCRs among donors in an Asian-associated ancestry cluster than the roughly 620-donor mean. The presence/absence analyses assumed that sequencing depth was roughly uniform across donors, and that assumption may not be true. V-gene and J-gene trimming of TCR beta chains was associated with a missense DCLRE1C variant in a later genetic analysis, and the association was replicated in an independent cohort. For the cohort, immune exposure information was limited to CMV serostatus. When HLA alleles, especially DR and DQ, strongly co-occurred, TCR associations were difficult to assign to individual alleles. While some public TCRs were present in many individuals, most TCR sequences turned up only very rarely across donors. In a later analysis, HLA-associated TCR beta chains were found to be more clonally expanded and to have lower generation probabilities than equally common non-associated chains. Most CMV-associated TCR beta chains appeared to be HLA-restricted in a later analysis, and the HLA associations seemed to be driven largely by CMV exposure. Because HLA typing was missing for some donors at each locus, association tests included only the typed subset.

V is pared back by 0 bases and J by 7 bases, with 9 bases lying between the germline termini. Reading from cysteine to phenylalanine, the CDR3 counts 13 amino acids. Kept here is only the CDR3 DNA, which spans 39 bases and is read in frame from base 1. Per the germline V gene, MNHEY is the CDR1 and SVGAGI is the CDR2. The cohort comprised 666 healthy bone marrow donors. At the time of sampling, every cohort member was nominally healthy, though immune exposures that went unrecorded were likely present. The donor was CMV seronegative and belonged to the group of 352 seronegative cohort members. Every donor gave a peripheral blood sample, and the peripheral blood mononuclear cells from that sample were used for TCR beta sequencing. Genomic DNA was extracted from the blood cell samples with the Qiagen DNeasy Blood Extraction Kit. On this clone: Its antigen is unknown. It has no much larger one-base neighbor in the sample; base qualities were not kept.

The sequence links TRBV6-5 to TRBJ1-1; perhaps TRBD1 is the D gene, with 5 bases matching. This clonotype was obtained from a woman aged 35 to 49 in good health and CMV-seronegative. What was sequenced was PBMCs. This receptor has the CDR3 CASSYSRVGEAFF. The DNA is TGTGCCAGCAGTTACTCCAGGGTGGGTGAAGCTTTCTTT.